These 21 T cell receptor beta chains share one sample of origin, sequenced in a study of blood T cell repertoires in COVID-19. The repertoire was sequenced with immunoSEQ multiplex PCR; TCRdb's copy has only in-frame clones and lacks some. The top ten hold around 7% of the sample, which has tens of thousands of clones, roughly 72% seen once. The specimen was peripheral blood. These receptor sequences come from a man in his sixties or seventies with acute or convalescent COVID-19.

The rearrangement links TRBV7-2 to TRBJ2-2, with 9 bases aligning to TRBD1. This CDR3 is 15 amino acids long. The V gene end was trimmed by 6 bases and the J gene end by 2 bases; junction bases not matched to a gene: 4. Germline assignment: CDR1 SGHTA and CDR2 FQGNSA. The CDR3: CASRRTGDNTGELFF. CDR3 in DNA: TGTGCCAGCAGAAGGACAGGGGATAACACCGGGGAGCTGTTTTTT.

The V call is TRBV5-8, the J call TRBJ2-7; 8 bases are a match to TRBD1. V shed 4 bases and J 2 bases; nucleotides not matched to a gene: 14. From germline, CDR1 is SGHTS and CDR2 YDEGEE. CDR3 size: 17 residues. CDR3 region: CASSPPHGTGSAYEQYV. For the CDR3, the DNA is TGTGCCAGCAGCCCACCCCACGGGACAGGTTCCGCCTACGAGCAGTACGTC.

The rearrangement links TRBV5-6 to TRBJ1-1; 7 nucleotides align to TRBD1. Germline assignment: CDR1 SGHDT and CDR2 YYEEEE. The CDR3 spans 16 residues. The V and J ends lost 3 bases and 6 bases, in that order; junction bases with no gene match: 14. The CDR3 protein is CASSSIDRVGVAEAFF. The CDR3 DNA is TGTGCCAGCAGCTCAATAGACAGGGTAGGAGTTGCTGAAGCTTTCTTT.

This clone was counted between two and nine times. J is TRBJ1-1 and V is TRBV20-1, with D maybe TRBD1 (6 bases). This CDR3 contains 11 residues. Germline V gives CDR1 DFQATT, CDR2 SNEGSKA (reference sequence). Trimming cost V 5 bases and J 5 bases, with 9 bases left between them. CDR3 in DNA: TGCAGTGCTTACGGACAGACTGAAGCTTTCTTT. Amino acid sequence: CSAYGQTEAFF.

This clone was detected only a few times. The V gene is TRBV19, the J gene TRBJ2-3; TRBD2 matches 12 bases. Germline CDR1 LNHDA, CDR2 SQIVND (reference sequence). J gave up 5 bases and V 3 bases, and 6 bases lay outside the gene matches. CDR3 length: 16 residues. In DNA form, the CDR3 reads TGTGCCAGTAGTATCGTCCTAGCGGGAGGGGTAGATACGCAGTATTTT. Encoded protein: CASSIVLAGGVDTQYF.

This chain connects TRBV6-1 to TRBJ1-5; no clear D gene. Germline V gene lookup returns CDR1 MNHNS and CDR2 SASEGT. CDR3 length: 12 amino acids. Trimming removed 2 bases at V and 7 bases at J, with 6 bases between. The CDR3 DNA is TGTGCCAGCAGTGAATCGGTGCAGCCCCAGCATTTT. It translates to CASSESVQPQHF.

The chain has TRBV12-5 and TRBJ1-5; 9 nucleotides align to TRBD1. This CDR3 contains 17 residues. CDR1 LGHNT and CDR2 FRNRAP come from the germline V gene. V lost 2 bases and J lost 6; bases outside the gene matches: 11. The CDR3 DNA sequence: TGTGCTAGTGGTTTGCCTCAATCCGGGACAGGGATTCAGCCCCAGCATTTT. It encodes CASGLPQSGTGIQPQHF.

The chain carries TRBV5-1 and TRBJ2-5, with TRBD1 matching over 9 bases. The junction had 4 bases not matched to a gene; V was cut back by 3 bases and J by 4 bases. This CDR3 is 14 amino acids long. Germline V gives CDR1 SGHRS, CDR2 YFSETQ. As DNA, the CDR3 is TGCGCCAGCAGCTCGCAGACAGGGGGAGAGACCCAGTACTTC. This translates into CASSSQTGGETQYF.

The chain is built from TRBV3-1 (or the pseudogene TRBV3-2) and TRBJ1-2; D is possibly TRBD1 (5 bases). V was clipped by 1 base and J by 5 bases, with 11 bases between them. CDR1 and CDR2 from the germline V gene are LGHDT and YNNKEL (reference sequence). CDR3 length: 14 residues. The CDR3 is CASSQVGQPYGYTF. Here the CDR3 DNA reads TGTGCCAGCAGCCAAGTGGGGCAGCCTTATGGCTACACCTTC.

In this sample, this clone turned up a few times. The chain joins TRBV6-5 to TRBJ1-6; TRBD1 aligns across 9 bases. From germline, CDR1 is MNHEY and CDR2 SVGAGI. CDR3 length: 13 residues. Trimming removed 9 bases from V and 7 bases from J; junction bases left unmatched: 4. In DNA form, the CDR3 reads TGTGCCAGGGCAGACAGGGGGAATTCACCCCTCCACTTT. Its protein product is CARADRGNSPLHF.

This clone was counted a single time. The chain has TRBV14 and TRBJ2-1, with 12 bases identical to TRBD2. The germline V gene encodes CDR1 SGHDN and CDR2 FVKESK. This CDR3 has 17 residues. With 1 base clipped from V and 0 bases from J, the junction kept 1 base outside the gene matches. CDR3 in DNA: TGTGCCAGCAGCCAAGGACTAGCGGGAGCCTCCTACAATGAGCAGTTCTTC. Translating it yields CASSQGLAGASYNEQFF.

In DNA form, the CDR3 reads TGTGCCAGCAGCTTATCCGGGACAGCGCGGCGTAATGAGCAGTTCTTC. This encodes CASSLSGTARRNEQFF. This chain uses TRBV5-4 with TRBJ2-1; 7 positions agree with TRBD1. In germline, CDR1 is SGHNT, CDR2 YYREEE (reference sequence). The V and J ends lost 2 bases and 7 bases, in that order; junction bases with no gene match: 12. The CDR3 consists of 16 residues. Variable domain in full (rest from reference TRBV5-4 and TRBJ2-1): ETGVTQSPTHLIKTRGQQVTLRCSSQSGHNTVSWYQQALGQGPQFIFQYYREEENGRGNFPPRFSGLQFPNYSSELNVNALELDDSALYLCASSLSGTARRNEQFFGPGTRLTVL.

The chain uses TRBV9 and TRBJ2-3; D remains unclear. CDR3 size: 13 residues. Trimming removed 4 bases at V and 3 bases at J, with 9 bases between. Germline lookup yields CDR1 SGDLS and CDR2 YYNGEE. As DNA, the CDR3 is TGTGCCAGCAGCCCCCCGTCTACAGATACGCAGTATTTT. As protein: CASSPPSTDTQYF. Complete variable domain (other parts from reference TRBV9 and TRBJ2-3): DSGVTQTPKHLITATGQRVTLRCSPRSGDLSVYWYQQSLDQGLQFLIQYYNGEERAKGNILERFSAQQFPDLHSELNLSSLELGDSALYFCASSPPSTDTQYFGPGTRLTVL.

For the CDR3, the DNA is TGTGCCAGCAGTTTAGGACGGCGGGACACAGATACGCAGTATTTT. Its translation: CASSLGRRDTDTQYF. The chain couples TRBV27 to TRBJ2-3; maybe TRBD2 (6 bases). The CDR3 totals 15 residues. Germline V gene sequence: CDR1 MNHEY, CDR2 SMNVEV (reference sequence). V lost 2 bases, J lost 2 bases, and 11 bases lay in between.

V gene TRBV19 combines with J gene TRBJ2-4; 14 bases map to TRBD2. Per germline, CDR1 LNHDA and CDR2 SQIVND (reference sequence). The CDR3 extends over 22 amino acids. The junction had 24 bases not matched to a gene; V was cut back by 5 bases and J by 6 bases. Written as DNA, the CDR3 is TGTGCCAGTAGTCCGGGACAGCTCTGGACTAGCGGGGGGCTTTCCGTTAGAAACATTCAGTACTTC. This sequence encodes CASSPGQLWTSGGLSVRNIQYF.

V is TRBV10-2 and J is TRBJ1-5; 9 nucleotides line up with TRBD1. The germline V gene has CDR1 WSHSY and CDR2 SAAADI. The CDR3 loop spans 15 amino acids. J lost 1 base, V lost 7 bases, and 5 bases had no gene match. DNA of the CDR3: TGCGCCAGCAAAAGGGACAGGGTGAGCAATCAGCCCCAGCATTTT. Its protein product is CASKRDRVSNQPQHF.

Only a few counts were recorded for this clone. CDR3 coding DNA: TGTGCCAGCGGGGTCCAGGGGAACACTGAAGCTTTCTTT. Its protein product is CASGVQGNTEAFF. This chain connects TRBV7-3 to TRBJ1-1, with D possibly being TRBD1 (5 bases). Germline CDR1 reads SGHTA; CDR2 reads FQGTGA. The CDR3 sequence is 13 residues long. V was trimmed by 8 bases and J by 1 base, leaving 11 bases between them.

This clone showed up just a few times. The rearrangement joins TRBV27 to TRBJ2-1; maybe TRBD1 (6 bases). CDR3 size: 11 residues. The V gene's germline CDR1 is MNHEY and CDR2 SMNVEV (reference sequence). Trimming pared 5 bases from V and 10 bases from J, leaving 9 bases between. CDR3 residues: CASSRGQEQFF. CDR3 in DNA: TGTGCCAGCAGTAGAGGACAGGAGCAGTTCTTC.

The chain couples TRBV7-2 to TRBJ1-2, with 10 bases matching TRBD1. The CDR3 sequence is 17 residues long. Trimming took 0 bases from V and 8 from J; bases not matched to a gene: 12. Germline CDR1 SGHTA, CDR2 FQGNSA. CDR3 coding DNA: TGTGCCAGCAGCTTAGCAGTACTGAGACAGGGGGCGCAGGGCTACACCTTC. Its protein is CASSLAVLRQGAQGYTF.

This chain joins TRBV7-3 and TRBJ2-2, with 7 bases that match TRBD2. The ends lost 0 bases at V and 1 base at J; junction bases unmatched: 5. Germline assignment: CDR1 SGHTA and CDR2 FQGTGA. CDR3 length: 17 amino acids. CDR3 coding DNA: TGTGCCAGCAGCTTAACGGGTTCGGGGGGGAACACCGGGGAGCTGTTTTTT. Protein product: CASSLTGSGGNTGELFF. The full variable domain, rest sourced from reference TRBV7-3 and TRBJ2-2, is GAGVSQTPSNKVTEKGKYVELRCDPISGHTALYWYRQSLGQGPEFLIYFQGTGAADDSGLPNDRFFAVRPEGSVSTLKIQRTERGDSAVYLCASSLTGSGGNTGELFFGEGSRLTVL.

This chain joins TRBV7-9 and TRBJ2-3; 8 bases map to TRBD1. The CDR3 has 15 residues. The V segment lost 4 bases and the J segment 4 bases; nucleotides outside the gene matches: 7. From germline, CDR1 is SEHNR and CDR2 FQNEAQ (reference sequence). CDR3 loop: CASSSIRGPADTQYF. CDR3 sequence (DNA): TGTGCCAGCAGCTCGATCAGGGGGCCCGCAGATACGCAGTATTTT.